This note documents a single TCR beta chain sequence. This sample is part of a study of blood T cell repertoires in COVID-19. Trimming took 6 bases from V and 4 from J, leaving 13 bases between them. Germline CDR1 MNHEY, CDR2 SVGAGI. The CDR3 length is 14 residues. Sequencing used immunoSEQ multiplex PCR; TCRdb keeps in-frame clones, though not all of them. The sample records 150,000 to 180,000 clones, 65% to 90% being singletons. The chain carries TRBV6-5 and TRBJ1-3; a possible D gene is TRBD1 (5 bases). This receptor was obtained from a woman between 55 and 75 years old with COVID-19, enrolled during active disease. Sequencing used peripheral blood. CDR3 protein: CASSPDRVGNTIYF. The CDR3, as DNA: TGTGCCAGCAGCCCCGACAGAGTCGGAAACACCATATATTTT.